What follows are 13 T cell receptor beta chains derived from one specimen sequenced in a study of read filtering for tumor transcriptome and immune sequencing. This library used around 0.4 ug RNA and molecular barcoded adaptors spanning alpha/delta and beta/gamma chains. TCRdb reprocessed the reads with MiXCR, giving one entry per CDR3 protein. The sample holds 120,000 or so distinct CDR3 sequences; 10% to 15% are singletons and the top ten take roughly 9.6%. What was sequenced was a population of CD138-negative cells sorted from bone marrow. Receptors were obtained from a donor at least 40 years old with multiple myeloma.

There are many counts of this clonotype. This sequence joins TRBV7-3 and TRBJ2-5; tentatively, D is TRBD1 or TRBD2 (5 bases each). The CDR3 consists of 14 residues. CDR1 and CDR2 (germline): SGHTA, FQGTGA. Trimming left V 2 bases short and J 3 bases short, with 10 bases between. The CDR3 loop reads CASSLRGPKETQYF. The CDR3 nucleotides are TGTGCCAGCAGCTTACGGGGCCCCAAAGAGACCCAGTACTTC.

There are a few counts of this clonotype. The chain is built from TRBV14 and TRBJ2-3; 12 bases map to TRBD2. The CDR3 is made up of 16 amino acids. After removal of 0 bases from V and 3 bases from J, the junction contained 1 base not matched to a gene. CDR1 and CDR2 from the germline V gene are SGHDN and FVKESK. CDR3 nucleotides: TGTGCCAGCAGCCAAGAAACTAGCGGGAGGACAGATACGCAGTATTTT. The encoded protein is CASSQETSGRTDTQYF.

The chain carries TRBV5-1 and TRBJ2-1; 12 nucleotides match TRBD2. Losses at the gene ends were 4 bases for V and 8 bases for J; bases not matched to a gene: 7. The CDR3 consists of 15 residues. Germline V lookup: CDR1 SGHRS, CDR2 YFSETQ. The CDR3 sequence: CASSKGLAGYDEQFF. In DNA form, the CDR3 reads TGCGCCAGCAGCAAAGGACTAGCGGGATACGATGAGCAGTTCTTC.

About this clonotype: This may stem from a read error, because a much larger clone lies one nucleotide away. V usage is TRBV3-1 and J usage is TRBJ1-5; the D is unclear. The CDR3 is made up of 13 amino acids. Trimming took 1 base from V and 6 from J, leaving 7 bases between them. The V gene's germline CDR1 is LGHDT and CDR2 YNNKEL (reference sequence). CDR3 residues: CASSQGVRQPQHF. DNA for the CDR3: TGTGCCAGCAGCCAAGGGGTGCGTCAGCCCCAGCATTTT.

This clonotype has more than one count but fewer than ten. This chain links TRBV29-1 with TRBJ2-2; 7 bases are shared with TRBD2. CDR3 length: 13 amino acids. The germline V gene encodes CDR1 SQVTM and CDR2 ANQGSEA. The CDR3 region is CRGRRERSGELFF. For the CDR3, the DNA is TGCAGGGGAAGGCGGGAGAGGTCCGGGGAGCTGTTTTTT.

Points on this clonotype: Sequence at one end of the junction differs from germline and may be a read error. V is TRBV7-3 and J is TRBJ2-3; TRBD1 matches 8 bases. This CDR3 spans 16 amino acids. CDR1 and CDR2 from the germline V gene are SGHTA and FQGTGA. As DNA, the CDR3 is TGTGCCGGCAGCTTAAATTCGGGACAGGGCACAGATACGCAGTATTTT. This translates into CAGSLNSGQGTDTQYF.

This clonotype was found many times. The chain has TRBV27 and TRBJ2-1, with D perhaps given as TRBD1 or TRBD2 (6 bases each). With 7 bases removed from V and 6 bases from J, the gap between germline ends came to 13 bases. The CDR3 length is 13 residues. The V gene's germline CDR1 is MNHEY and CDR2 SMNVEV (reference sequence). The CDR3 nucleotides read TGTGCCAGCAAGGGGGGTTTACGCAATGAGCAGTTCTTC. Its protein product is CASKGGLRNEQFF.

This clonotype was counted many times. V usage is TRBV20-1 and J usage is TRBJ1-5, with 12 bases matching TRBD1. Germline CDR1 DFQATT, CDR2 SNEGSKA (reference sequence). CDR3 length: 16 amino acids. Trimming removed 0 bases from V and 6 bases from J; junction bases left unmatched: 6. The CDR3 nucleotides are TGCAGTGCTAGAGATGGGACAGGGGGCGTCGGTCAGCCCCAGCATTTT. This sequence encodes CSARDGTGGVGQPQHF.

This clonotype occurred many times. CDR3 DNA: TGTGCCAGCAGGTCCCCCGGGGGGGACACCGGGGAGCTGTTTTTT. Residues: CASRSPGGDTGELFF. V usage is TRBV6-5 and J usage is TRBJ2-2; TRBD2 agrees at 8 bases. This CDR3 spans 15 amino acids. The J segment lost 3 bases and the V segment lost 6 bases, leaving 6 bases of the junction unmatched. Germline CDR1 and CDR2: MNHEY and SVGAGI.

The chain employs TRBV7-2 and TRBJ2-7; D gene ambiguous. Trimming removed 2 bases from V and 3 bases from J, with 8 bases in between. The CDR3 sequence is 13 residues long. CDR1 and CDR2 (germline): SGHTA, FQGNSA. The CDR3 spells CASSLTSIYEQYF. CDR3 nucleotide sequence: TGTGCCAGCAGCTTAACGTCGATCTACGAGCAGTACTTC.

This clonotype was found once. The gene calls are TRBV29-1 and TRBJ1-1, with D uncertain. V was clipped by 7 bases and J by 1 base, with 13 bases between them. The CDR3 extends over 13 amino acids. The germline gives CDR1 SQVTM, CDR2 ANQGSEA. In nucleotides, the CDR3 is TGCAGCGCCGACCAGGCGGGGAACACTGAAGCTTTCTTT. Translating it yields CSADQAGNTEAFF.

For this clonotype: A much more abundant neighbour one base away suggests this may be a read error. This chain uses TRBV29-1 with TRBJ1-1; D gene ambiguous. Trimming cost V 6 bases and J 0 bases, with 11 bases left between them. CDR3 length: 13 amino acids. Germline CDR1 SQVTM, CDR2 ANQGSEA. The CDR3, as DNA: TGCAGCGTACGGGCTCAAATGAACACTGAAGCTTTCTTT. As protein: CSVRAQMNTEAFF.

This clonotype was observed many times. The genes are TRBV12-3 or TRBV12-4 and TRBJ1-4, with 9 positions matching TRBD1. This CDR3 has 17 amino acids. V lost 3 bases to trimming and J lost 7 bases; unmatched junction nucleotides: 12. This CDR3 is CASSFRTGGASGEKLFF. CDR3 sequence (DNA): TGTGCCAGCAGTTTTCGTACAGGGGGCGCTTCCGGTGAAAAACTGTTTTTT.